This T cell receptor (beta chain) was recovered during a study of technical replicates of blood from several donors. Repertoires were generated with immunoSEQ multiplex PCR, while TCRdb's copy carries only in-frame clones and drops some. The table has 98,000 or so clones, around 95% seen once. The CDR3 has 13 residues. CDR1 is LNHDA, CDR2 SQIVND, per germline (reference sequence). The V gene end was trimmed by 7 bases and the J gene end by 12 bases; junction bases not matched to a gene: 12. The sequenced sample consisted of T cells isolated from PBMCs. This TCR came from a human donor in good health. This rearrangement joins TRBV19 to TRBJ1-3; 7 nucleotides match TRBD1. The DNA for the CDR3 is TGTGCCAGTACCAACAGGGGTGGGGGTTACATATATTTT. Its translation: CASTNRGGGYIYF.